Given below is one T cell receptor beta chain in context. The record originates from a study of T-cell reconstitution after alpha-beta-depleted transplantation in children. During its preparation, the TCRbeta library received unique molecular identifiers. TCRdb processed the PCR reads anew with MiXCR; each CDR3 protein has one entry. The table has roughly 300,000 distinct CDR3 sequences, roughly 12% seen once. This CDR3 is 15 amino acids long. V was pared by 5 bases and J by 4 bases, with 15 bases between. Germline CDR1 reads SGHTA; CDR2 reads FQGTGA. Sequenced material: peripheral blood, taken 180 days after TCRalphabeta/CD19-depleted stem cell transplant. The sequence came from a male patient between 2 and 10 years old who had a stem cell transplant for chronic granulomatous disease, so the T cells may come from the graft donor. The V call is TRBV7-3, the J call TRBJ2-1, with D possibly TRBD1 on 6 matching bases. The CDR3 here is CASSNTRGLYNEQFF. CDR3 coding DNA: TGTGCCAGCAGCAATACCAGGGGTTTGTACAATGAGCAGTTCTTC. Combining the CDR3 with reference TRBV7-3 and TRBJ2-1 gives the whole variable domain GAGVSQTPSNKVTEKGKYVELRCDPISGHTALYWYRQSLGQGPEFLIYFQGTGAADDSGLPNDRFFAVRPEGSVSTLKIQRTERGDSAVYLCASSNTRGLYNEQFFGPGTRLTVL.